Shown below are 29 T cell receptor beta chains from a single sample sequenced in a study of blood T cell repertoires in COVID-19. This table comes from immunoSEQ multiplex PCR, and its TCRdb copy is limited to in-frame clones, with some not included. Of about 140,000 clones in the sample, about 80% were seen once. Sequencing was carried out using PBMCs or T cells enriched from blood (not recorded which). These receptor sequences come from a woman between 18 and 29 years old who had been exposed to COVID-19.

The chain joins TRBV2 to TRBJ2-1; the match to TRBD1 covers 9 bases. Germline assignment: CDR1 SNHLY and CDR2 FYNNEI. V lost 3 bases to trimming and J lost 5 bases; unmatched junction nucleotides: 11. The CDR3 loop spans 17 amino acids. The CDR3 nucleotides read TGTGCCAGCAGTGATTTAGGCCGGGACAGGGCGGACAATGAGCAGTTCTTC. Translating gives CASSDLGRDRADNEQFF.

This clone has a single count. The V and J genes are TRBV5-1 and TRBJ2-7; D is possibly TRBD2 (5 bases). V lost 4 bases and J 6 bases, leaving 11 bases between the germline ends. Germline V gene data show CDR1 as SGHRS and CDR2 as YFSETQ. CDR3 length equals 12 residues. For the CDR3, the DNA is TGCGCCAGCAGCCGCACGCGGGTCGAGCAGTACTTC. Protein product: CASSRTRVEQYF.

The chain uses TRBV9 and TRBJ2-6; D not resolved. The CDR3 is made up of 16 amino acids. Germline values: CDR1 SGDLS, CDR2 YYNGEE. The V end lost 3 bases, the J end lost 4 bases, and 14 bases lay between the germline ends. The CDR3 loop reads CASSANPGIGANVLTF. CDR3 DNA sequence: TGTGCCAGCAGCGCTAACCCAGGAATCGGGGCCAACGTCCTGACTTTC.

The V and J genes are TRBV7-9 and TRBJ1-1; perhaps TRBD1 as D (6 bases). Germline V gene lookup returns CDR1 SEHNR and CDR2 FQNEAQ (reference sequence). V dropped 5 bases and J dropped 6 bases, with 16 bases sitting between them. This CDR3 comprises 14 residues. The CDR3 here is CASSADRVSAEAFF. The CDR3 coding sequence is TGTGCCAGCAGCGCGGACAGAGTATCTGCTGAAGCTTTCTTT. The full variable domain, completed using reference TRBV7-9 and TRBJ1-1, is DTGVSQNPRHKITKRGQNVTFRCDPISEHNRLYWYRQTLGQGPEFLTYFQNEAQLEKSRLLSDRFSAERPKGSFSTLEIQRTEQGDSAMYLCASSADRVSAEAFFGQGTRLTVV.

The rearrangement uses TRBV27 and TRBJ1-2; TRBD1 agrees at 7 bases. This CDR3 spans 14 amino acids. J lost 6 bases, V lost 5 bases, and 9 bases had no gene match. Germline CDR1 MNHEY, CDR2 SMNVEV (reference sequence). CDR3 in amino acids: CASSLQGGRDGYTF. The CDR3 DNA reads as TGTGCCAGCAGTCTTCAGGGGGGTCGAGATGGCTACACCTTC.

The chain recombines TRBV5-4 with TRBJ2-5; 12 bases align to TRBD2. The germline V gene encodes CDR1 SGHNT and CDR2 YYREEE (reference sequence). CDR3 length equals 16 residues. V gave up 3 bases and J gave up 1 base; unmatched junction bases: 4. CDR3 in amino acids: CASSSGLAGRQETQYF. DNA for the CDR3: TGTGCCAGCAGCTCGGGACTAGCGGGCCGCCAAGAGACCCAGTACTTC.

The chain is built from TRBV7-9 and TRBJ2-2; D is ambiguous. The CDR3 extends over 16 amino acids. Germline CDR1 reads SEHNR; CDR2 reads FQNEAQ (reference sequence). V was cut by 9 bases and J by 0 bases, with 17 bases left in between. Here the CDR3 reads CARPREEAANTGELFF. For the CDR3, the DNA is TGTGCCAGGCCCCGAGAAGAAGCTGCGAACACCGGGGAGCTGTTTTTT.

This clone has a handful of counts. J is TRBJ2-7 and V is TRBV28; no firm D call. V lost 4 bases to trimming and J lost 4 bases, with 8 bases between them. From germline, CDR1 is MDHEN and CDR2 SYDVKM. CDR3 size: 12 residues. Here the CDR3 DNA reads TGTGCCAGCAGTTCCTTGAGGTACGAGCAGTACTTC. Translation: CASSSLRYEQYF.

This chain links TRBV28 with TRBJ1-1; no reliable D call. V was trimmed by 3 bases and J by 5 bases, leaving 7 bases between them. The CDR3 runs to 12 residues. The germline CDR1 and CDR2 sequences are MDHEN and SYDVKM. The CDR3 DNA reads TGTGCCAGCAGTTTGAGGTTAACTGAAGCTTTCTTT. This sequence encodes CASSLRLTEAFF.

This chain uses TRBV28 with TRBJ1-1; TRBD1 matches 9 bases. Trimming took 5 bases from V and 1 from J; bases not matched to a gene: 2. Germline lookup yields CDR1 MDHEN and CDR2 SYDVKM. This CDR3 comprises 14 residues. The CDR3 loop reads CASSGTGRNTEAFF. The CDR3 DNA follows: TGTGCCAGCAGTGGGACAGGGAGGAACACTGAAGCTTTCTTT.

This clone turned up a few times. This chain's CDR3 is CASSQVGLAANTGELFF. CDR3 bases: TGCGCCAGCAGCCAAGTTGGGTTAGCGGCCAACACCGGGGAGCTGTTTTTT. The V call is TRBV4-1, the J call TRBJ2-2; D is perhaps TRBD2 (6 bases). V was clipped by 1 base and J by 2 bases, with 14 bases between them. CDR1 is MGHRA, CDR2 YSYEKL, per germline. The CDR3 length is 17 residues.

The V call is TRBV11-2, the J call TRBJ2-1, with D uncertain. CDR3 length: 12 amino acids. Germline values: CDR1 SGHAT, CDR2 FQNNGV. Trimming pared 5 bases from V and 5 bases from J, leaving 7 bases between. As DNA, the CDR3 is TGTGCCAGCAGCCTTGACAACAATGAGCAGTTCTTC. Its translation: CASSLDNNEQFF.

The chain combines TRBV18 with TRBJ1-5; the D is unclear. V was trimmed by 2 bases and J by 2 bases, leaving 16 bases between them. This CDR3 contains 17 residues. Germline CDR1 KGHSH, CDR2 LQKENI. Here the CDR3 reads CASSPITASAGNQPQHF. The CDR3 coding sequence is TGTGCCAGCTCACCAATCACAGCCTCAGCCGGCAATCAGCCCCAGCATTTT.

The CDR3 protein is CASSFSGTGNTEAFF. CDR3 coding DNA: TGTGCCAGCAGCTTTTCCGGGACAGGGAACACTGAAGCTTTCTTT. This sequence joins TRBV7-8 and TRBJ1-1; TRBD1 agrees at 8 bases. Germline V gene data show CDR1 as SGHVS and CDR2 as FQNEAQ. This CDR3 has 15 residues. J was trimmed by 1 base and V by 3 bases; bases with no gene match: 4.

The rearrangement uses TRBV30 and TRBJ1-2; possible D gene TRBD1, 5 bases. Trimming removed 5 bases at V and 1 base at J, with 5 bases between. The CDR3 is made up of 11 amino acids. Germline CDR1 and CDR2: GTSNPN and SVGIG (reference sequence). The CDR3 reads CAWQGNYGYTF. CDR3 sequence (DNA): TGTGCCTGGCAGGGTAACTATGGCTACACCTTC.

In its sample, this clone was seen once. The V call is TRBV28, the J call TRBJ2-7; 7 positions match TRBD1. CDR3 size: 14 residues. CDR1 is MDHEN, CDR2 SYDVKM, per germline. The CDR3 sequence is CASTSDRASPLAWV. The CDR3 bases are TGTGCCAGCACATCCGACAGGGCCTCTCCCTTGGCTTGGGTC.

The CDR3, as DNA: TGTGCCAGCAGCTTTAGCGAGGTGGAGCAGTACTTC. Residues: CASSFSEVEQYF. The gene calls are TRBV7-9 and TRBJ2-7, with D perhaps TRBD2 (5 bases). Germline V CDR1 and CDR2: SEHNR, FQNEAQ (reference sequence). V dropped 3 bases and J dropped 7 bases, with 10 bases sitting between them. This CDR3 is 12 amino acids long.

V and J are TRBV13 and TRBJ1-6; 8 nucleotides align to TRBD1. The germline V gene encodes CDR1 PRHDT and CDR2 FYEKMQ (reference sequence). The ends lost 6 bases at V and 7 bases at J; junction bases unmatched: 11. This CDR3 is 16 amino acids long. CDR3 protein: CASRLTGGYSNSPLHF. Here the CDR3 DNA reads TGTGCCAGCAGGCTTACAGGGGGGTATAGCAATTCACCCCTCCACTTT.

The CDR3 loop reads CASSSGQGAGYTF. In DNA, the CDR3 is TGTGCCAGCAGTTCGGGACAGGGGGCCGGCTACACCTTC. This chain uses TRBV6-5 with TRBJ1-2; 12 nucleotides align to TRBD1. This CDR3 contains 13 residues. CDR1 and CDR2 (germline): MNHEY, SVGAGI. Trimming cost V 4 bases and J 8 bases; bases outside gene matches: 2.

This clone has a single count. The CDR3 nucleotides are TGTGCCAGCAGCTTAGCGCTAGAAATCTATGGCTACACCTTC. Translated: CASSLALEIYGYTF. The chain combines TRBV7-9 with TRBJ1-2, with D unresolved. The V gene's germline CDR1 is SEHNR and CDR2 FQNEAQ (reference sequence). Trimming took 0 bases from V and 4 from J, leaving 9 bases between them. There are 14 residues in the CDR3.

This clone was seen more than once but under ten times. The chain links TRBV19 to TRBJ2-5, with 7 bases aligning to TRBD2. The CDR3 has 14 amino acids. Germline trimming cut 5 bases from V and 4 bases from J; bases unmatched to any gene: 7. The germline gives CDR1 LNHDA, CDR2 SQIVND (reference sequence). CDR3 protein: CASSQSGGRETQYF. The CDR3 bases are TGTGCCAGTAGTCAGTCGGGCGGGAGAGAGACCCAGTACTTC.

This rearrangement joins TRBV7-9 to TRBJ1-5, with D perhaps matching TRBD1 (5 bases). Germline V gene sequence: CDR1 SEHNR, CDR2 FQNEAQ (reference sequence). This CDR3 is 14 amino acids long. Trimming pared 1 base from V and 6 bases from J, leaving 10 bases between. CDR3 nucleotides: TGTGCCAGCAGCTTAGGGGCAGGGTCTCAGCCCCAGCATTTT. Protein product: CASSLGAGSQPQHF.

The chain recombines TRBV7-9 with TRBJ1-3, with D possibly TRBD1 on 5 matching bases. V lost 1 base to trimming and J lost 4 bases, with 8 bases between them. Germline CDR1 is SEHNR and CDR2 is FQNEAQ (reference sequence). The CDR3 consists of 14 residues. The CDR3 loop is CASSLEGPGNTIYF. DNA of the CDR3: TGTGCCAGCAGCTTAGAGGGGCCAGGAAACACCATATATTTT.

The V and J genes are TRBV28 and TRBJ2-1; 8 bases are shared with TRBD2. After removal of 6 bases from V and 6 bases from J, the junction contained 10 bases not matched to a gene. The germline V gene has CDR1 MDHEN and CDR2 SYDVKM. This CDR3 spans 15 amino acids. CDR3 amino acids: CASSNARTSGNEQFF. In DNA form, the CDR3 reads TGTGCCAGCAGCAATGCACGAACTAGCGGCAATGAGCAGTTCTTC.

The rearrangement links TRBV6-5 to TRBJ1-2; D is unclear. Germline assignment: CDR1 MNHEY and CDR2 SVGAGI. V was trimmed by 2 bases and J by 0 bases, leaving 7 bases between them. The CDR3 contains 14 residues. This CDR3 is CASSYVAANYGYTF. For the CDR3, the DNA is TGTGCCAGCAGTTACGTCGCAGCTAACTATGGCTACACCTTC.

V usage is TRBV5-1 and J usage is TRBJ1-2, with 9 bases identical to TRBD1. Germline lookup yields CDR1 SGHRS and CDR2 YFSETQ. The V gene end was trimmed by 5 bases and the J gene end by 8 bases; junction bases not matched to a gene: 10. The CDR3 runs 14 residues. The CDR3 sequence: CASRQDRGQTGYTF. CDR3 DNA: TGCGCCAGCAGGCAGGACAGGGGACAAACCGGCTACACCTTC.

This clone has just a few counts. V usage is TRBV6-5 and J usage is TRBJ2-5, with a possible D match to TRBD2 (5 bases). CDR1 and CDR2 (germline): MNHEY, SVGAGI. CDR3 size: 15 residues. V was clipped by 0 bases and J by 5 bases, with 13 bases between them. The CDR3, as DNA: TGTGCCAGCAGTTACTCGAACGGGAAATGGGAGACCCAGTACTTC. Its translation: CASSYSNGKWETQYF.

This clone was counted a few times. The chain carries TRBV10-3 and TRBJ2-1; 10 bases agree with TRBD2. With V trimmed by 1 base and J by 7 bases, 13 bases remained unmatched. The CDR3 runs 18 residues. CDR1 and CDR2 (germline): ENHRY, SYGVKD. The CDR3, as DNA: TGTGCCATCAGTGAGTGGGACGTACTAGCGGGAATTCCAAATGAGCAGTTCTTC. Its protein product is CAISEWDVLAGIPNEQFF.

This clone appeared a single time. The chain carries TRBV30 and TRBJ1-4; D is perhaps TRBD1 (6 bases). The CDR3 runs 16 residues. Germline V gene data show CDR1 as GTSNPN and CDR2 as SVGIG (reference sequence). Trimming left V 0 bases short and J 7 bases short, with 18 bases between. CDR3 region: CAWSVRGDRSLEKLFF. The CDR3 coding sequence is TGTGCCTGGAGTGTACGAGGAGACAGGAGCCTTGAAAAACTGTTTTTT.